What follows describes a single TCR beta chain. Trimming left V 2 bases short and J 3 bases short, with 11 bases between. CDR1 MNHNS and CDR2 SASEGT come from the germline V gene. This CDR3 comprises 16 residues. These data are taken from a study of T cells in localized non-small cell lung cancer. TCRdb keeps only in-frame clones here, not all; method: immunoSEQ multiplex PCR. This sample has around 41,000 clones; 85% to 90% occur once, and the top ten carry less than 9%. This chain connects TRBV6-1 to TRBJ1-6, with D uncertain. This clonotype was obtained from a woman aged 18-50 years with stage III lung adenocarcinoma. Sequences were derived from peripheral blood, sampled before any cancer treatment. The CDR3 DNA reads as TGTGCCAGCAGTGAAATCCACCCCCTCTATAATTCACCCCTCCACTTT. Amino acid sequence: CASSEIHPLYNSPLHF.